This TCR beta chain derives from a study of T cells in Graves' hyperthyroidism and ophthalmopathy. TCR beta CDR3 sequences were amplified from RNA transcripts. HTBI primers drove first-round RT-PCR of the TCR CDR3. From the multiplex PCR reads, TCRdb called clonotypes with MiXCR, one entry per CDR3 protein. The table has a few hundred thousand distinct CDR3 sequences, approximately 15% seen once. There are 13 residues in the CDR3. The germline V gene encodes CDR1 MNHEY and CDR2 SVGEGT. Source material: blood. The TCR sequence derives from a woman aged 18-29 years with Graves' hyperthyroidism. The rearrangement links TRBV6-2 or TRBV6-3 to TRBJ2-2; 8 bases are shared with TRBD2. The CDR3 DNA is TGTGCGATGTCTAGCGGGTCCGCCGGGGAGCTGTTTTTT. Protein product: CAMSSGSAGELFF.